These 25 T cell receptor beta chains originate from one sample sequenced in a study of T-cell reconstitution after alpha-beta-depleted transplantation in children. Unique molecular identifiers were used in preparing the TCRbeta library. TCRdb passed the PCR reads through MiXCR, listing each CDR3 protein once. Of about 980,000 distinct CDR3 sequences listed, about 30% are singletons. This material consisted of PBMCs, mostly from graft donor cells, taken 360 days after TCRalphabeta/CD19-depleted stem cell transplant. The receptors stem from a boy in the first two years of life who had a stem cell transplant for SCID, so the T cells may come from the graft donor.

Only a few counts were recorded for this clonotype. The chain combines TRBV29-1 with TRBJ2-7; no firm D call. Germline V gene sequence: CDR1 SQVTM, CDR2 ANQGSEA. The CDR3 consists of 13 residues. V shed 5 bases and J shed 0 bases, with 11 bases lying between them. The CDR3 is CSVQGPSSYEQYF. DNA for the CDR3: TGCAGCGTTCAAGGGCCTAGCTCCTACGAGCAGTACTTC.

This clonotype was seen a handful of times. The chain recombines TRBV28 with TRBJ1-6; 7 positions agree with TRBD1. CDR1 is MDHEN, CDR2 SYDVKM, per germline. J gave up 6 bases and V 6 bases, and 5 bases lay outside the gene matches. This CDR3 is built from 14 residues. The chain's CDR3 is CASSPDRVNSPLHF. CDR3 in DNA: TGTGCCAGCAGCCCAGACAGGGTTAATTCACCCCTCCACTTT.

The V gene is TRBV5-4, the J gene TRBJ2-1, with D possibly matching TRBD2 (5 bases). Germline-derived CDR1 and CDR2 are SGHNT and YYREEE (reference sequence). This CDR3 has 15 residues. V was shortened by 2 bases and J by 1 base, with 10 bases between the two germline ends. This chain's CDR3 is CASSFMRVSYNEQFF. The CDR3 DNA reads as TGTGCCAGCAGCTTTATGCGGGTTTCCTACAATGAGCAGTTCTTC.

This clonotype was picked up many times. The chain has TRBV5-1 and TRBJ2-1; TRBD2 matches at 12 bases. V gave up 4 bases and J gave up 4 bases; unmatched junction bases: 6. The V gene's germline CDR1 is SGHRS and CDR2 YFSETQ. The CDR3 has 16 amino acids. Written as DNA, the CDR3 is TGCGCCAGCAGCGCCCGGCTAGCGGGGGGGTACAATGAGCAGTTCTTC. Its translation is CASSARLAGGYNEQFF. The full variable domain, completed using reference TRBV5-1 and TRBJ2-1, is KAGVTQTPRYLIKTRGQQVTLSCSPISGHRSVSWYQQTPGQGLQFLFEYFSETQRNKGNFPGRFSGRQFSNSRSEMNVSTLELGDSALYLCASSARLAGGYNEQFFGPGTRLTVL.

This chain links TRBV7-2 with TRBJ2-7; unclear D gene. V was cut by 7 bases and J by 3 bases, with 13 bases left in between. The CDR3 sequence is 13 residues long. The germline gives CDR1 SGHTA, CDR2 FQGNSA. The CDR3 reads CASTSWPHYEQYF. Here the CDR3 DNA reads TGTGCCAGCACCTCCTGGCCCCACTACGAGCAGTACTTC. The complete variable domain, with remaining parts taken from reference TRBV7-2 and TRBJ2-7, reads GAGVSQSPSNKVTEKGKDVELRCDPISGHTALYWYRQSLGQGLEFLIYFQGNSAPDKSGLPSDRFSAERTGGSVSTLTIQRTQQEDSAVYLCASTSWPHYEQYFGPGTRLTVT.

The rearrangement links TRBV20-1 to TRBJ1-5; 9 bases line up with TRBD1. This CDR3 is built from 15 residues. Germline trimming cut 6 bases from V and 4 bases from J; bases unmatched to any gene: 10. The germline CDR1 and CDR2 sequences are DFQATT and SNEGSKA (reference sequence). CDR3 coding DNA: TGCAGTGCGGGCGGCGGGGACAGGGCAAATCAGCCCCAGCATTTT. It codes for CSAGGGDRANQPQHF.

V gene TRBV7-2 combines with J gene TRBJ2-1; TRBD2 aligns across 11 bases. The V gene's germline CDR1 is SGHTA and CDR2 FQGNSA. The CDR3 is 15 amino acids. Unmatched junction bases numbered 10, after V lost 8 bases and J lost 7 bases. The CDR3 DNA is TGTGCCAGCGGCACACGGGGACTAGCGGTTAATGAGCAGTTCTTC. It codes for CASGTRGLAVNEQFF.

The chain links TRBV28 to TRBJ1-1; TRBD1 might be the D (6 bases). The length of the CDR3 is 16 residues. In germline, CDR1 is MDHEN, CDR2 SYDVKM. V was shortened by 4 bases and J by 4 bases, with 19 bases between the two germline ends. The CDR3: CASSSGAYRDITEAFF. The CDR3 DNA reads TGTGCCAGCAGTTCGGGGGCCTACCGGGACATCACTGAAGCTTTCTTT.

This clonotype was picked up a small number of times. This CDR3 reads CASSLLTSGAPQETQYF. The CDR3 DNA is TGCGCCAGCAGCTTGCTTACTAGCGGGGCACCACAAGAGACCCAGTACTTC. The chain couples TRBV5-1 to TRBJ2-5; the match to TRBD2 covers 10 bases. Germline V lookup: CDR1 SGHRS, CDR2 YFSETQ. Trimming at V came to 1 base and at J to 2 bases, leaving 8 bases not matched to a gene. CDR3 length equals 17 residues.

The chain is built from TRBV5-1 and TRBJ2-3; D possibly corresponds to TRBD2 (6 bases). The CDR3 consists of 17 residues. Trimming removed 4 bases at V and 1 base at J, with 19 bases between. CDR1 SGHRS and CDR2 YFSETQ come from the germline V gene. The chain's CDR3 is CASSGGIAIQRTDTQYF. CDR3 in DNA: TGCGCCAGCAGCGGGGGGATAGCGATCCAGCGCACAGATACGCAGTATTTT.

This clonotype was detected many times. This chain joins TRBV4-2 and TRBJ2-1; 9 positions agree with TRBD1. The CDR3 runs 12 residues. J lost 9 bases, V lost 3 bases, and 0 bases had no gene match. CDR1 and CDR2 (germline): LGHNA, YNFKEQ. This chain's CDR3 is CASSQGQGEQFF. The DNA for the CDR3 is TGTGCCAGCAGCCAGGGACAGGGTGAGCAGTTCTTC.

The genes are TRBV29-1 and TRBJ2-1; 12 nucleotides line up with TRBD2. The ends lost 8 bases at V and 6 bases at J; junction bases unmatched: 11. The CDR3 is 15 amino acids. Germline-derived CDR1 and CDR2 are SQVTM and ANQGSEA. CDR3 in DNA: TGCAGCACCAGATCCCCGGGACTAGCGGGCAATGAGCAGTTCTTC. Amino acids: CSTRSPGLAGNEQFF.

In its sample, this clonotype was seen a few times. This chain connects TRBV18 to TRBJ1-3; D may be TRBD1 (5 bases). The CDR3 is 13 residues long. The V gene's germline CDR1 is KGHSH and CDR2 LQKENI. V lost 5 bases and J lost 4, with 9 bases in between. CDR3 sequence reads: CASSGTDGNTIYF. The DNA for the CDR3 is TGTGCCAGCTCAGGGACGGACGGAAACACCATATATTTT.

CDR3: CASRKGDLVNQPQHF. The CDR3 DNA follows: TGTGCCAGCAGGAAAGGCGATCTTGTCAATCAGCCCCAGCATTTT. V is TRBV12-3 or TRBV12-4 and J is TRBJ1-5; no clear D. The length of the CDR3 is 15 residues. V shed 6 bases and J shed 3 bases, with 15 bases lying between them.

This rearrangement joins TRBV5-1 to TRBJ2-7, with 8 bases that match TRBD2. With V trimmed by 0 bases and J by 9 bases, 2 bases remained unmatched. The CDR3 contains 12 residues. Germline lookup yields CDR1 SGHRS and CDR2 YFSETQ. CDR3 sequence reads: CASSLAGGVQYF. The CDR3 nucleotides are TGCGCCAGCAGCTTGGCCGGGGGGGTGCAGTACTTC.

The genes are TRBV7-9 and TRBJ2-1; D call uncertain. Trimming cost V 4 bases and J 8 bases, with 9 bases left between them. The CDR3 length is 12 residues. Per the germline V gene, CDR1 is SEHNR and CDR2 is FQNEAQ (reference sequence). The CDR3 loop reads CASSWTIDEQFF. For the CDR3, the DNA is TGTGCCAGCAGCTGGACCATAGATGAGCAGTTCTTC.

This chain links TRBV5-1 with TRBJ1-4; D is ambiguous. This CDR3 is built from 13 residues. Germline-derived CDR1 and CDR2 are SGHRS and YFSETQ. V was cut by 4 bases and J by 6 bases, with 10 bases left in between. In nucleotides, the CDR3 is TGCGCCAGCAGCCCCGTCGGGTATGAAAAACTGTTTTTT. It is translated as CASSPVGYEKLFF.

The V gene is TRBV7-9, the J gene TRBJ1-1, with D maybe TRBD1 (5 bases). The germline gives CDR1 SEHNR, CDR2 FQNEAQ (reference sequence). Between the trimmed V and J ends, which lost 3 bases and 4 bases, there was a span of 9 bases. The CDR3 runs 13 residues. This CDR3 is CASSLKGLTEAFF. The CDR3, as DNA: TGTGCCAGCAGCTTGAAGGGGCTCACTGAAGCTTTCTTT.

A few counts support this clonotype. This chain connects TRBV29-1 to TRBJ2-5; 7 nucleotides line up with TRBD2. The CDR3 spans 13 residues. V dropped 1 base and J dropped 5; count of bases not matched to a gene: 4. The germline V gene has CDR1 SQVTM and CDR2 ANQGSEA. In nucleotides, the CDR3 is TGCAGCGTTGAAGGGGGAGGGCGGGAGACCCAGTACTTC. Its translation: CSVEGGGRETQYF.

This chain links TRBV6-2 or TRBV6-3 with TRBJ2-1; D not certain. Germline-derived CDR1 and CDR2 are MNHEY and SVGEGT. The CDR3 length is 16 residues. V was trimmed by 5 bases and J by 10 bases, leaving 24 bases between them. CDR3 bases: TGTGCCAGCAGTCAAAACCGGGTGTGGCGATCCCGGGAGCAGTTCTTC. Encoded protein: CASSQNRVWRSREQFF.

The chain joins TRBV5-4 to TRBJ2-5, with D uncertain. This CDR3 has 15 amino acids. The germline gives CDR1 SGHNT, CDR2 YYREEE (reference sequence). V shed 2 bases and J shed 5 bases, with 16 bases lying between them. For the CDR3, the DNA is TGTGCCAGCAGCTTTTGGGCCCTGGGTCGGGAGACCCAGTACTTC. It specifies CASSFWALGRETQYF. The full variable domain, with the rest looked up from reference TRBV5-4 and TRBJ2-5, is ETGVTQSPTHLIKTRGQQVTLRCSSQSGHNTVSWYQQALGQGPQFIFQYYREEENGRGNFPPRFSGLQFPNYSSELNVNALELDDSALYLCASSFWALGRETQYFGPGTRLLVL.

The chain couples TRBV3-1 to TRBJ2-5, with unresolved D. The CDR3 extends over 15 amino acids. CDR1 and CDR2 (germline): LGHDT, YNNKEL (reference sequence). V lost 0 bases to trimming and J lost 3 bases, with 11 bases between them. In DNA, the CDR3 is TGTGCCAGCAGCCAAGATCGACGCCTGAAAGAGACCCAGTACTTC. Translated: CASSQDRRLKETQYF.

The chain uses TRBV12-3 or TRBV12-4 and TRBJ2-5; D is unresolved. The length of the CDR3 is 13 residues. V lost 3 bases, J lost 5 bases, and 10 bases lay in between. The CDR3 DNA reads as TGTGCCAGCAGTTTTTGGAGCGAGGAGACCCAGTACTTC. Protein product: CASSFWSEETQYF.

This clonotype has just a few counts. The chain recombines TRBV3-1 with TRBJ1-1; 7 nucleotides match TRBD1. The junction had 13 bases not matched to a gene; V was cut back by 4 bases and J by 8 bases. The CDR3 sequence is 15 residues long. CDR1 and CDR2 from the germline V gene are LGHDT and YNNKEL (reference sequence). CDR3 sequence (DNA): TGTGCCAGCAGCCCCTCACGCAGGGGGTACGGCGAAGCTTTCTTT. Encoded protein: CASSPSRRGYGEAFF. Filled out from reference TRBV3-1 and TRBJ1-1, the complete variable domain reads DTAVSQTPKYLVTQMGNDKSIKCEQNLGHDTMYWYKQDSKKFLKIMFSYNNKELIINETVPNRFSPKSPDKAHLNLHINSLELGDSAVYFCASSPSRRGYGEAFFGQGTRLTVV.

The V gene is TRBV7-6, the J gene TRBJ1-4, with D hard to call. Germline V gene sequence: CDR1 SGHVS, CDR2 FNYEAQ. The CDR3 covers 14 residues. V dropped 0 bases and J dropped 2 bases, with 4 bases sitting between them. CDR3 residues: CASSLAHTNEKLFF. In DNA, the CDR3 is TGTGCCAGCAGCTTAGCACATACTAATGAAAAACTGTTTTTT.